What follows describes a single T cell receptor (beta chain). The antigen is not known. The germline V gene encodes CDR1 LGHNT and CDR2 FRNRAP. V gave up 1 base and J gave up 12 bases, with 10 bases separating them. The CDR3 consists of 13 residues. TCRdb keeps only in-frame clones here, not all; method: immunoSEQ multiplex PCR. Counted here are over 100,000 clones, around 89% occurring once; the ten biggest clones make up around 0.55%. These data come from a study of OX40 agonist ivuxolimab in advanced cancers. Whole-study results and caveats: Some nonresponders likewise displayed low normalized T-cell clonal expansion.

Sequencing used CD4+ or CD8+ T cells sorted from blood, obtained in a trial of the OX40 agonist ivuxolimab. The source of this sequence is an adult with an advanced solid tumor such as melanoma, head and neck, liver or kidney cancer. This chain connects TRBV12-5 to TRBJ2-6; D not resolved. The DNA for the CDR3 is TGTGCTAGTGGTTTGGACCCTCCCGGCGTCCTGACTTTC. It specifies CASGLDPPGVLTF.